This TCR beta chain comes out of a study of PD-L1 blockade in urothelial cancer (dated by TCRdb to 2017 to 2019). Describing the broader study: All patients started therapy around 2014 and received atezolizumab 1,200 mg intravenously every 3 weeks. About 90% of the 29 patients were males with bladder-origin urothelial cancer, and about 60% of the roughly 29 reported a prior smoking history. An ECOG performance status of 0 or 1 was recorded for the patients, and 0 to 3 prior chemotherapy regimens had been received by the patients. Blood samples were analyzed at 3 weeks after treatment start (second dose) and at 6 weeks after treatment start. Blood samples gave a median of about 150,000 T cells and 83,000 or so unique TCRs, with a median clonality of 0.080. An exploratory multi-omic analysis was conducted of the somatic, immune and clinical correlates of response to PD-L1 blockade with atezolizumab in urothelial cancer. TCR sequencing covered pretreatment tumor samples and matched, serially collected peripheral blood taken before and after atezolizumab treatment. Durable clinical benefit meant progression-free survival longer than 6 months, and TCR features were also tested against progression-free and overall survival. In the same patients, whole exome sequencing and RNA sequencing of pretreatment tumors were performed in addition to TCR sequencing. Durable clinical benefit was achieved by nine patients but not by the remaining 20. Pretreatment blood TCR-seq was available for twenty-nine patients, at least one posttreatment blood collection was obtained for some 25 patients, and tumor TCR-seq was available for some 25 patients. Summary of the overall study and its limitations: At 3 weeks after the start of treatment, tumor-associated TCR clones in peripheral blood had expanded more in patients with durable benefit (n ≈ 20, p = 0.022). Improved progression-free and overall survival was associated with having pretreatment peripheral blood TCR clonality below the median. Because the sample size was small (n ≈ 29) and many of the analyses were exploratory, the results are meant to be hypothesis-generating.

For this clone: The antigen it binds to is not known. Base qualities were left out, and no much larger clone turns up one base away.

Synthetic TCR analog templates were spiked into each PCR so that absolute template abundance could be estimated from read counts. TCRbeta CDR3 regions were amplified from genomic DNA with bias-controlled V and J gene primers using the immunoSEQ assay. Sequencing of rearranged TCRbeta segments was performed at approximately 20X coverage. Under the source paper's analysis protocol: Clustering was used to correct sequencing errors, and CDR3s were annotated against IMGT so that V, D and J genes could be assigned. Downstream analyses used only productive TCRbeta rearrangements and left out out-of-frame or stop-codon sequences. Clonality was computed as one minus Shannon entropy normalized by the log of the number of unique productive sequences. Clones differing between time points or between blood and tumor were identified by Fisher's exact test with Benjamini-Hochberg correction at adjusted p below 0.01. Imported from immuneACCESS, the table was reduced by TCRdb to in-frame sequences with V and J called. These copies leave out some clones; in studies compared against another copy, an unresolved V gene accounts for under half, and the cause of the remainder is not known. The V and J calls and clone size were taken over from that table, and D and trimming were inferred from the DNA. The sample includes under 95,000 clones, with roughly 84% observed a single time. The ten largest make up approximately 2.1% of the sample.

The CDR3 has 14 amino acids, counting the end cysteine and phenylalanine. Only the CDR3 DNA is retained, 42 bases long and in frame from the first base. V lost 7 bases and J lost 1 base; the stretch between them is 13 bases long. Reading the germline V gene gives CDR1 MGHDK and CDR2 SYGVNS. Reading the label with the study, this specimen's time point is: pretreatment peripheral blood. A cohort of approximately 31 patients with locally advanced or metastatic urothelial carcinoma, treated at Memorial Sloan Kettering on a trial protocol, was included. Peripheral blood mononuclear cells were collected from each patient pretreatment and during treatment, giving between 1 and 8 total time points per patient. The Qiagen DNeasy Blood extraction kit was used to purify genomic DNA from total PBMCs and tumor samples. PBMCs were collected pretreatment and during treatment and were isolated and stored as previously described.

The sample consisted of PBMCs, taken around atezolizumab (anti-PD-L1) treatment. The sequence joins TRBV25-1 to TRBJ1-1, and perhaps TRBD1 as D gene, on 5 matching bases. This TCR was sampled from a man aged 55 to 70 with urothelial cancer. At the DNA level, the sequence is TGTGCCAGCACCCATCGGGGGAGGAACACTGAAGCTTTCTTT. Translated, this is CASTHRGRNTEAFF.